Listed here is a single T cell receptor (beta chain). The antigen is unknown. Assay: immunoSEQ multiplex PCR; the TCRdb copy retains only in-frame clones and omits some. The sample holds about 140,000 clones, more than 80% seen once. The CDR3 runs 14 residues. Trimming pared 5 bases from V and 0 bases from J, leaving 9 bases between. The germline V gene has CDR1 KGHDR and CDR2 SFDVKD. This sample is drawn from a study of T cell responses to AZD1222 COVID-19 vaccine. Study-level results: In all cases, repertoires were sampled only after the peak T cell response. White British people made up most donors, females outnumbered males, and clonal diversity was possibly underestimated. Spike-spanning, vaccine-associated CD4 TCRs were dominant at 160-218 and 743-854. Spike-specific TCR breadth and depth grew following two AZD1222 doses.

V is TRBV24-1 and J is TRBJ2-5, with a possible D match to TRBD1 (5 bases). This receptor was taken from an adult who received the MenACWY meningococcal vaccine as a control. Specimen: peripheral blood, collected 28 days after the second dose of the MenACWY control vaccine. Written as DNA, the CDR3 is TGTGCCACCAGTGCCCGACAGAACCAAGAGACCCAGTACTTC. Protein: CATSARQNQETQYF.